This T cell receptor beta chain stems from a study of vaccination and CD4 T cells after COVID-19. Study-wide background: Samples were taken after vaccination, a median of approximately 72 days after dose two, with a range of 14 to 241.

The Oncomine TCR Beta short-read assay was what sequenced the DNA obtained from cultured CD4+ T cells. One entry per CDR3 protein, called by TCRdb with MiXCR from the PCR reads. The table has around 3,800 distinct CDR3 sequences, approximately 16% seen once. Treatment specified: approximately nine-day PBMC culture with coronavirus spike peptide pools or control peptides (ViraFEST assay). Following a culture period (approximately 9 days), negative selection was used to isolate CD4+ T cells. As concerns this clonotype: The antigen is undetermined.

Sequencing was done on a sample of CD4+ T cells from blood, cultured in vitro. This receptor was obtained from a human donor who had recovered from COVID-19.

The CDR3 nucleotides read TGTGCCAGCAGCCGAAGAATGGCAGGACTAGCGGGAACCTACGAGCAGTACTTC. This encodes CASSRRMAGLAGTYEQYF. V gene TRBV3-1 combines with J gene TRBJ2-7, with TRBD2 matching over 12 bases. J was trimmed by 2 bases and V by 4 bases; bases with no gene match: 12. Germline V CDR1 and CDR2: LGHDT, YNNKEL (reference sequence). The CDR3 extends over 18 amino acids.